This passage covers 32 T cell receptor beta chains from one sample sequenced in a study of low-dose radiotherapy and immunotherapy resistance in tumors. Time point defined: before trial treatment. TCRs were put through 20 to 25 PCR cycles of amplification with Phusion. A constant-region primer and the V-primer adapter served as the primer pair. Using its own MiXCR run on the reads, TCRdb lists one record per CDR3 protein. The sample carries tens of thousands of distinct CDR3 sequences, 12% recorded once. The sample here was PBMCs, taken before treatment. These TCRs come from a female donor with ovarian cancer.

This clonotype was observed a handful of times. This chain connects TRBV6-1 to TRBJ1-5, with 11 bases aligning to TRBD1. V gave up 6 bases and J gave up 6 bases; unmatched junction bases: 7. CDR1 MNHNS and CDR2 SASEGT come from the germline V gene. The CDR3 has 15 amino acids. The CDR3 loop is CASSHTGTGGQPQHF. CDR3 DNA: TGTGCCAGCAGCCATACCGGGACAGGGGGTCAGCCCCAGCATTTT.

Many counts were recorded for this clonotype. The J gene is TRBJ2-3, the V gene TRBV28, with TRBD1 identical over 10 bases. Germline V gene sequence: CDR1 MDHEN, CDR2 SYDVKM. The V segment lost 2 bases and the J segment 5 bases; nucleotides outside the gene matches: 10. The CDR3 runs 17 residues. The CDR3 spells CASSLIGWDRGRDTQYF. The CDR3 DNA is TGTGCCAGCAGTTTAATCGGTTGGGACAGGGGAAGAGATACGCAGTATTTT.

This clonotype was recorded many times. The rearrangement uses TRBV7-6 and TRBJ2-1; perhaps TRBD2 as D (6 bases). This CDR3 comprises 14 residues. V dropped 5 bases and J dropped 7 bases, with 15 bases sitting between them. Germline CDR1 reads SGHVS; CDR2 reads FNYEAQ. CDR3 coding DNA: TGTGCCAGCAGCCTAAGGGACTCTTCAAATGAGCAGTTCTTC. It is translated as CASSLRDSSNEQFF.

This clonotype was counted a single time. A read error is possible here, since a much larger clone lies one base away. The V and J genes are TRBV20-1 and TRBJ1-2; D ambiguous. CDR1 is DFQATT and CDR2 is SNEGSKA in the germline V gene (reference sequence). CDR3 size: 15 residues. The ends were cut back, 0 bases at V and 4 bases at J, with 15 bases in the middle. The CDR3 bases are TGCAGTGCTAGAGATCAAACCCGAGGGAGCTATGGCTACACCTTC. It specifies CSARDQTRGSYGYTF.

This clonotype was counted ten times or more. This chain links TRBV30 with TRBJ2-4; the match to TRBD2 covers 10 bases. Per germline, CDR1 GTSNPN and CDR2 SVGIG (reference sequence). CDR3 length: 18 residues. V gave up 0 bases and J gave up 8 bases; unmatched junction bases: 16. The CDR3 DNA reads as TGTGCCTGGAGTGTACTGGCTAGGGCTAGCGGGAGTAGGGACATTCAGTACTTC. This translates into CAWSVLARASGSRDIQYF. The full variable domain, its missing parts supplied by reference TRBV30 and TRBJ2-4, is SQTIHQWPATLVQPVGSPLSLECTVEGTSNPNLYWYRQAAGRGLQLLFYSVGIGQISSEVPQNLSASRPQDRQFILSSKKLLLSDSGFYLCAWSVLARASGSRDIQYFGAGTRLSVL.

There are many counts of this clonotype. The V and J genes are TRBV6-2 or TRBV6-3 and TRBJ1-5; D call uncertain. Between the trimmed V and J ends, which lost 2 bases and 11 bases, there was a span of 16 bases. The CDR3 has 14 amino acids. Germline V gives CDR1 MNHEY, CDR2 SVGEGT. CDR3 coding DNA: TGTGCCAGCAGTTACGCAGGAGCCCCGGCAGCCCAGCATTTT. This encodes CASSYAGAPAAQHF.

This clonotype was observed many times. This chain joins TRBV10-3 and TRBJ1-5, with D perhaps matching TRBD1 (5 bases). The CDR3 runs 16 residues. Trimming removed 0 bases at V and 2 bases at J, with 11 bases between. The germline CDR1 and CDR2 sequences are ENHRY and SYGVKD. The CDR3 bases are TGTGCCATCAGTGAGTCTCGACAGCCGGGCAATCAGCCCCAGCATTTT. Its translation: CAISESRQPGNQPQHF.

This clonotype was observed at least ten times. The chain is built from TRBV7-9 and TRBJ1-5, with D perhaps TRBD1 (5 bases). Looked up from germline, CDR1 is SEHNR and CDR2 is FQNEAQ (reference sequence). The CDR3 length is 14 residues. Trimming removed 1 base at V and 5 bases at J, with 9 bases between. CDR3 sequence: CASSLDRGDQPQHF. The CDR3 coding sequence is TGTGCCAGCAGCTTAGATAGGGGAGATCAGCCCCAGCATTTT. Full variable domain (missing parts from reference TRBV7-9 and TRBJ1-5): DTGVSQNPRHKITKRGQNVTFRCDPISEHNRLYWYRQTLGQGPEFLTYFQNEAQLEKSRLLSDRFSAERPKGSFSTLEIQRTEQGDSAMYLCASSLDRGDQPQHFGDGTRLSIL.

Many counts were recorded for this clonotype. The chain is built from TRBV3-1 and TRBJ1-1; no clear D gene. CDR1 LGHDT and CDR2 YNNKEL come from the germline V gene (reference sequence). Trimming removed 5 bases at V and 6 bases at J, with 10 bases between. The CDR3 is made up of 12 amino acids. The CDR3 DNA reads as TGTGCCAGCAGCACATTAGGCTCTGAAGCTTTCTTT. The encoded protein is CASSTLGSEAFF.

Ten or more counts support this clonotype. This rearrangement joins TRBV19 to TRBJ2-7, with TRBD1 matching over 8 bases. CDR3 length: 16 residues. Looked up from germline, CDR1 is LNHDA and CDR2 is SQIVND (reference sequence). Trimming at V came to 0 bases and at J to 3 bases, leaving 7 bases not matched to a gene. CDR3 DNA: TGTGCCAGTAGTATAGAGGGGCGGACAGGGTTCTACGAGCAGTACTTC. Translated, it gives CASSIEGRTGFYEQYF. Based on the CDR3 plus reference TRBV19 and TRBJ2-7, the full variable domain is DGGITQSPKYLFRKEGQNVTLSCEQNLNHDAMYWYRQDPGQGLRLIYYSQIVNDFQKGDIAEGYSVSREKKESFPLTVTSAQKNPTAFYLCASSIEGRTGFYEQYFGPGTRLTVT.

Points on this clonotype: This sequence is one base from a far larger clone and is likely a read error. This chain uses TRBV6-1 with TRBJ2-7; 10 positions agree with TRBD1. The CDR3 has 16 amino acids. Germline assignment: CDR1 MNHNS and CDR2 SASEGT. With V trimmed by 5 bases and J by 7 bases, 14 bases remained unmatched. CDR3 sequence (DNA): TGTGCCAGCAGTCGGGACAGGGGCGGCTTGAGGAATGAGCAGTACTTC. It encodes CASSRDRGGLRNEQYF.

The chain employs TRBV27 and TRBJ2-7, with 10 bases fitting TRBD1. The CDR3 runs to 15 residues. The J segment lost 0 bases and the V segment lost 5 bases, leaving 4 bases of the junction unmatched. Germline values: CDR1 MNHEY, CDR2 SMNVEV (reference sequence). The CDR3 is CASSTRTGGSYEQYF. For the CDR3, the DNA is TGTGCCAGCAGTACCCGGACAGGGGGCTCCTACGAGCAGTACTTC.

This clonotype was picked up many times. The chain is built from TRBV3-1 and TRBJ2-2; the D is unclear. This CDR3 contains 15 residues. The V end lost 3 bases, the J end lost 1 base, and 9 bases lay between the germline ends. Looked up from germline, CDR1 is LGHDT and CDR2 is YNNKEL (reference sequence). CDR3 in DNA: TGTGCCAGCAGCCAGTTAGAGTGGAACACCGGGGAGCTGTTTTTT. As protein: CASSQLEWNTGELFF.

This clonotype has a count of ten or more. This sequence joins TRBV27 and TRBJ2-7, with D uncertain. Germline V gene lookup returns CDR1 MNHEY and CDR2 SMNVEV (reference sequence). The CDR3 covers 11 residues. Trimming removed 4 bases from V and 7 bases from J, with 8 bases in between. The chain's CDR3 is CASSSSWEQYF. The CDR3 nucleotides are TGTGCCAGCAGTTCGAGCTGGGAGCAGTACTTC.

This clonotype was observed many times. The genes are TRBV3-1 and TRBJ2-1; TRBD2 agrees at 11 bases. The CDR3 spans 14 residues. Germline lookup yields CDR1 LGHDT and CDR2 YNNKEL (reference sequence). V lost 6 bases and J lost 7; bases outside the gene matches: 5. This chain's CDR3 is CASRLTSGGNEQFF. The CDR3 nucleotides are TGTGCCAGCAGACTTACTAGCGGGGGTAATGAGCAGTTCTTC.

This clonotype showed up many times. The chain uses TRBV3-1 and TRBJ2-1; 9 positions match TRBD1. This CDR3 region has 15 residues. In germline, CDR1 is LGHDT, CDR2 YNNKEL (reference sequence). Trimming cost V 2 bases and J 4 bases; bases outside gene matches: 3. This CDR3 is CASSQPDRGYNEQFF. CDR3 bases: TGTGCCAGCAGCCAACCGGACAGGGGATACAATGAGCAGTTCTTC.

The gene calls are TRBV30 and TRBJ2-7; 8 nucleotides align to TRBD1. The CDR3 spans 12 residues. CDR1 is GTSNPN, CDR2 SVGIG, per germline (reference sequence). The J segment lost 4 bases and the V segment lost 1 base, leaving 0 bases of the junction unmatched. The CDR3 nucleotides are TGTGCCTGGAGTGGACAGGGGTACGAGCAGTACTTC. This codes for CAWSGQGYEQYF.

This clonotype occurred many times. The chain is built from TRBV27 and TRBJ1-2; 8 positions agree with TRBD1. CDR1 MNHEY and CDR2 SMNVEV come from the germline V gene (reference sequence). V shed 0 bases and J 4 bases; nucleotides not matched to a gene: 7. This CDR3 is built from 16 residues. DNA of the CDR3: TGTGCCAGCAGTTTATCTCCCGGGACAGGCTCCTATGGCTACACCTTC. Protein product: CASSLSPGTGSYGYTF.

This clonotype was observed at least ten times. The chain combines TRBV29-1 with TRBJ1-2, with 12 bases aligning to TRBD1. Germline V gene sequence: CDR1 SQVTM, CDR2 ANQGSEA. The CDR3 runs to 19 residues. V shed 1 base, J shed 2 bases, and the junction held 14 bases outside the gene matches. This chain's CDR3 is CSVEGRTPGQGALNYGYTF. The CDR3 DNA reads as TGCAGCGTTGAAGGTCGGACCCCGGGACAGGGGGCTTTGAACTATGGCTACACCTTC. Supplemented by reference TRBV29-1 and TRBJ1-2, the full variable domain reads SAVISQKPSRDICQRGTSLTIQCQVDSQVTMMFWYRQQPGQSLTLIATANQGSEATYESGFVIDKFPISRPNLTFSTLTVSNMSPEDSSIYLCSVEGRTPGQGALNYGYTFGSGTRLTVV.

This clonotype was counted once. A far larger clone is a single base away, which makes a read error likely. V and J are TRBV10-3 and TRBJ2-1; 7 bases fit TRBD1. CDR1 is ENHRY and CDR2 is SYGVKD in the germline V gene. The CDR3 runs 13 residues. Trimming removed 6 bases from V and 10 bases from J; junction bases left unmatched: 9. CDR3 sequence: CAIRGDSPYEQFF. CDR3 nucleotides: TGTGCCATCAGGGGGGACAGCCCCTACGAGCAGTTCTTC.

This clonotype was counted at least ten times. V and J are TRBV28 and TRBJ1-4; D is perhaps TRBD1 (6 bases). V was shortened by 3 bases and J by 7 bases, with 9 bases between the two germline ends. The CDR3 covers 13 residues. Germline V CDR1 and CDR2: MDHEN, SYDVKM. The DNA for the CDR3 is TGTGCCAGCAGTTTCCGGGGGCTTGAAAAACTGTTTTTT. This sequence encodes CASSFRGLEKLFF.

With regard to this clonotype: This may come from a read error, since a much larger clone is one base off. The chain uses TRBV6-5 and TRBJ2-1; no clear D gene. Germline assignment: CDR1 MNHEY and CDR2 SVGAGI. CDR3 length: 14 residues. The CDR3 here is CVSSPEYSYNEQFF. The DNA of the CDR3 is TGTGTCAGCAGTCCGGAGTATTCCTACAATGAGCAGTTCTTC.

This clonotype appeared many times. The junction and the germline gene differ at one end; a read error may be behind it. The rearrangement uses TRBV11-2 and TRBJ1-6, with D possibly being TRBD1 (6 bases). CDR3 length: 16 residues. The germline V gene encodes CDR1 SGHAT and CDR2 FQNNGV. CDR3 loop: CASSLGPRTDYSPLHF. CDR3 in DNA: TGTGCCAGCAGCTTAGGTCCCCGGACAGATTATTCCCCCCTCCACTTT. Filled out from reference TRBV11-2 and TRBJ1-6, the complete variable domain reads EAGVAQSPRYKIIEKRQSVAFWCNPISGHATLYWYQQILGQGPKLLIQFQNNGVVDDSQLPKDRFSAERLKGVDSTLKIQPAKLEDSAVYLCASSLGPRTDYSPLHFGNGTRLTVT.

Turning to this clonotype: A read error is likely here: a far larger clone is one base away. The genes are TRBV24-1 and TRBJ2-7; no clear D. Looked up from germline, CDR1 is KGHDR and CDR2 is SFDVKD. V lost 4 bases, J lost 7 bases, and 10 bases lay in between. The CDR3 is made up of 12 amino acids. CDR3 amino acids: CATSDDNNEQYF. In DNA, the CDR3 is TGTGCCACCAGTGACGACAACAATGAGCAGTACTTC.

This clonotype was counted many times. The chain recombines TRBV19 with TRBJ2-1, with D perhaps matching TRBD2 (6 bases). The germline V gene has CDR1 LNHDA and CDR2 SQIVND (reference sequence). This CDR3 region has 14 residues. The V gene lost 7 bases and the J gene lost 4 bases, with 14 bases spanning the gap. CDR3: CASKNRDSYNEQFF. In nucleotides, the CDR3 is TGTGCCAGTAAGAATCGGGACTCGTACAATGAGCAGTTCTTC.

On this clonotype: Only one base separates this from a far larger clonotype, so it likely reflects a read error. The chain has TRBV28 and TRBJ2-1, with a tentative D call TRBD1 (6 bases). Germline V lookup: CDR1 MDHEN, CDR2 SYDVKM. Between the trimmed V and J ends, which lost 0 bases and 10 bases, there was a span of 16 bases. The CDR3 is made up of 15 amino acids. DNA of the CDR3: TGTGCCAGCAGTTTATGGTTACAGGGCGGCTACGAGCAGTTCTTC. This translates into CASSLWLQGGYEQFF.

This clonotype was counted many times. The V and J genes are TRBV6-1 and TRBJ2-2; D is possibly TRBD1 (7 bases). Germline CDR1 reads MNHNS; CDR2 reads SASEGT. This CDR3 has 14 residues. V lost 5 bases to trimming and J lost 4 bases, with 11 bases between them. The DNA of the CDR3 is TGTGCCAGCAGTCGACAGGGAGGCACCGGGGAGCTGTTTTTT. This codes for CASSRQGGTGELFF.

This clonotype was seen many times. As DNA, the CDR3 is TGCAGTGCTAGGGTAGGCCAGGGGGATCAGCCCCAGCATTTT. Protein: CSARVGQGDQPQHF. V usage is TRBV20-1 and J usage is TRBJ1-5, with 7 bases identical to TRBD1. V gave up 3 bases and J gave up 5 bases; unmatched junction bases: 7. Germline V gene sequence: CDR1 DFQATT, CDR2 SNEGSKA (reference sequence). CDR3 length: 14 residues.

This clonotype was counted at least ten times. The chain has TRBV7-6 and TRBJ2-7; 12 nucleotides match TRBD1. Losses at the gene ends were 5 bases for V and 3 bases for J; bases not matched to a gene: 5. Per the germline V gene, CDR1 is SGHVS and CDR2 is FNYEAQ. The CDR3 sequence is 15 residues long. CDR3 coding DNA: TGTGCCAGCAGCCCTGGGACAGGGGGCTTCTACGAGCAGTACTTC. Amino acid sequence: CASSPGTGGFYEQYF.

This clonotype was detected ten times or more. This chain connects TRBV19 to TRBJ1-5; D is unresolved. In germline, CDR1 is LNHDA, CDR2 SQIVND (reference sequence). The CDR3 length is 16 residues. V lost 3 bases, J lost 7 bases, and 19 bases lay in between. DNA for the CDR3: TGTGCCAGTAGTATGCCTCCGGGCCGAGAGGGACAGCCCCAGCATTTT. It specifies CASSMPPGREGQPQHF.

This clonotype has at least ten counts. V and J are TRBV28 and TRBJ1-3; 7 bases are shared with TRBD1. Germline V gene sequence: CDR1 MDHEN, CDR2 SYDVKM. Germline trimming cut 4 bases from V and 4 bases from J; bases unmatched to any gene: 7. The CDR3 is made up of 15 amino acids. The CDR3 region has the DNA TGTGCCAGCAGTTCTCGACAGGGTAAAGGAAACACCATATATTTT. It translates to CASSSRQGKGNTIYF.

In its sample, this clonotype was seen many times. The CDR3 DNA is TGTGCCAGCGCTCCAGCGGGGGGGTACCCTGAGCAGTACTTC. Translated, it gives CASAPAGGYPEQYF. This rearrangement joins TRBV6-1 to TRBJ2-7; 10 nucleotides align to TRBD2. In germline, CDR1 is MNHNS, CDR2 SASEGT. The junction had 11 bases not matched to a gene; V was cut back by 8 bases and J by 7 bases. The CDR3 contains 14 residues.